This TCR beta chain was retrieved from a study of OX40 agonist ivuxolimab in advanced cancers. Study in general: At doses from 0.01 to 10 mg/kg, patients were given intravenous ivuxolimab every 2 weeks. Broader study findings: Dosing at 0.1 to 3.0 mg/kg was accompanied by clonal expansion of CD4+ and CD8+ blood T cells by week 6.

In the case of this clone: What it recognizes is unknown.

The repertoire was sequenced with immunoSEQ multiplex PCR; TCRdb's copy has only in-frame clones and lacks some. Among under 85,000 clones listed, roughly nine tenths were seen once. This CDR3 contains 15 residues. In germline, CDR1 is SGHTA, CDR2 FQGNSA. V was cut by 5 bases and J by 4 bases, with 14 bases left in between. The chain joins TRBV7-2 to TRBJ2-2; D is uncertain. This receptor was taken from an adult with an advanced solid tumor such as melanoma, head and neck, liver or kidney cancer. Sequences were derived from CD4+ or CD8+ T cells sorted from blood, sampled in a trial of the OX40 agonist ivuxolimab. The DNA of the CDR3 is TGTGCCAGCAGCCCCTCGACAAAACTCACCGGGGAGCTGTTTTTT. Translating it yields CASSPSTKLTGELFF. The full variable domain, completed using reference TRBV7-2 and TRBJ2-2, is GAGVSQSPSNKVTEKGKDVELRCDPISGHTALYWYRQSLGQGLEFLIYFQGNSAPDKSGLPSDRFSAERTGGSVSTLTIQRTQQEDSAVYLCASSPSTKLTGELFFGEGSRLTVL.